This T cell receptor beta chain was observed in a study of cytomegalovirus exposure and HLA in healthy donors. The PCR used 60 Vbeta and 13 Jbeta primers. Assay: immunoSEQ multiplex PCR; the TCRdb copy retains only in-frame clones and omits some. The top ten hold about 9.9% of the sample, which has over 150,000 clones, over 70% seen once. The CDR3 is 11 residues long. V was trimmed by 7 bases and J by 10 bases, leaving 12 bases between them. Looked up from germline, CDR1 is SGHRS and CDR2 is YFSETQ. Sequenced material: PBMCs. This sequence originates from a man aged 18 to 35 in good health and CMV-seropositive. J is TRBJ2-1 and V is TRBV5-1; D gene ambiguous. CDR3 region: CASQLGEEQFF. CDR3 DNA: TGCGCCAGCCAACTTGGAGAAGAGCAGTTCTTC.